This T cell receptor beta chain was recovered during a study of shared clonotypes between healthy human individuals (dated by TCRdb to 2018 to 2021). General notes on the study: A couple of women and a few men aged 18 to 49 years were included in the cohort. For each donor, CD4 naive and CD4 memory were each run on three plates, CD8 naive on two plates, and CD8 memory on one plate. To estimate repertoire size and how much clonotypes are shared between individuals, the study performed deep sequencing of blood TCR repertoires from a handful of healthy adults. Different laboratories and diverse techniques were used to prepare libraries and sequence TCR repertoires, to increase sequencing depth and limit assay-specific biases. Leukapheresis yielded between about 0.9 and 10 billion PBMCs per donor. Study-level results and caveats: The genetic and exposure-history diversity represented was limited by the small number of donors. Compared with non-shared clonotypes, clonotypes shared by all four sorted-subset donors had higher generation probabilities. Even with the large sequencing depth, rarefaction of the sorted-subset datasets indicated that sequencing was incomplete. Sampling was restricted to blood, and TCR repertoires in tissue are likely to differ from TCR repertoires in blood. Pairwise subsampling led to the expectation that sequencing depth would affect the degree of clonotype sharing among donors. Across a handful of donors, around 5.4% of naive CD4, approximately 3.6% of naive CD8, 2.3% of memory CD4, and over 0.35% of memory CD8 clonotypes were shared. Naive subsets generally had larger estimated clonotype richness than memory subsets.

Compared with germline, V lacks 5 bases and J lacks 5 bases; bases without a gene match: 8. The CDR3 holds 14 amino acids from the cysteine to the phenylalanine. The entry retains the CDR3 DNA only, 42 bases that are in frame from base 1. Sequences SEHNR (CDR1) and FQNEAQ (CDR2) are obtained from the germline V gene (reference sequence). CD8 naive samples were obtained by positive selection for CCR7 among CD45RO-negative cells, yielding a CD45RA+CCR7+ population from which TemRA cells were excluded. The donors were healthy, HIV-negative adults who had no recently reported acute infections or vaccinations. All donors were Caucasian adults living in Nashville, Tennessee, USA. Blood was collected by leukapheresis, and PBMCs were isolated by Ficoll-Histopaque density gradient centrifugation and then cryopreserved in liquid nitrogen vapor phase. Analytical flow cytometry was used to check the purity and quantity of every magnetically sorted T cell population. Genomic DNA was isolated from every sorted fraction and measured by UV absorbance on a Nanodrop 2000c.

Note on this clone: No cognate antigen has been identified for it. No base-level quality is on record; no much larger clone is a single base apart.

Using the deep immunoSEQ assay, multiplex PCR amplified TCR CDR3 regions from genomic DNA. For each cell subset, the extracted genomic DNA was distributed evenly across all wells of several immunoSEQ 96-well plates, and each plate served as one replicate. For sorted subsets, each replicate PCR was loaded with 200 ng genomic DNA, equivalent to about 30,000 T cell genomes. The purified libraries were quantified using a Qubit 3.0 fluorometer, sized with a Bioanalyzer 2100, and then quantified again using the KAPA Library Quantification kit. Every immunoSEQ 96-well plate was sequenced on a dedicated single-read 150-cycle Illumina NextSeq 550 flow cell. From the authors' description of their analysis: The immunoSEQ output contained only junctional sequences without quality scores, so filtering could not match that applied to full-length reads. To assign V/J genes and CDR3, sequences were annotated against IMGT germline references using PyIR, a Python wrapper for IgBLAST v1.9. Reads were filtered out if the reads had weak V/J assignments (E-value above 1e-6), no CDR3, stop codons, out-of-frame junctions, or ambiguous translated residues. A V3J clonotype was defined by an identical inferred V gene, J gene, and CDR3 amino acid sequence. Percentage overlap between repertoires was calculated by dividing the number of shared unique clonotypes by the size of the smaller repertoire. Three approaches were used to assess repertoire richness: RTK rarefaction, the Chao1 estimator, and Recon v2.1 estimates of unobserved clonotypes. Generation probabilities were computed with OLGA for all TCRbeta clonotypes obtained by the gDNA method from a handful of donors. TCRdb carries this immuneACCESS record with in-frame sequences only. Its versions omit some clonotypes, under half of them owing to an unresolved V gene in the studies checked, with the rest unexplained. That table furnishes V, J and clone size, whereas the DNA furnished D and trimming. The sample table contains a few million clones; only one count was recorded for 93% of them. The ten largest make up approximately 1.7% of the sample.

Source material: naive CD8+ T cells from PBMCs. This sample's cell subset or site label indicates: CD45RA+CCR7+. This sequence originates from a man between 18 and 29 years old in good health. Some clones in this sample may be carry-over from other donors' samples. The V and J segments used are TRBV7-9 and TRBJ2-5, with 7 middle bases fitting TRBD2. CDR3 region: CASSASGTNETQYF. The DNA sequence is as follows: TGTGCCAGCAGCGCCAGCGGGACGAACGAGACCCAGTACTTC.